The source of this T cell receptor beta chain is a study of cytomegalovirus exposure and HLA in healthy donors. Study-level points and caveats: TRBV6-2, TRBV6-3 and other indistinguishable V segments were excluded. A later analysis revealed that TCR association rates differed between HLA loci, peaking at DRB1 and bottoming out at HLA-C.

Germline V gene data show CDR1 as SNHLY and CDR2 as FYNNEI. The CDR3 consists of 14 residues. The germline V and J ends were trimmed by 1 base and 1 base, with 7 bases remaining between them. This PCR relied on a set of 60 Vbeta primers and 13 Jbeta primers. Some clones are missing from TCRdb's copy, which holds only in-frame ones; the method was immunoSEQ multiplex PCR. The table has roughly 110,000 clones, roughly 80% seen once. Only a few counts were recorded for this clone. As yet, its antigen is unknown. Among the donors, all were healthy bone marrow donors. The chain carries TRBV2 and TRBJ1-1, with a weak D call TRBD1 (5 bases). This receptor was identified in a man between 50 and 59 years old in good health and CMV-seronegative. The sequenced material came from PBMCs. CDR3 loop: CASSEEGSNTEAFF. The CDR3 DNA sequence: TGTGCCAGCAGTGAAGAGGGGTCGAACACTGAAGCTTTCTTT.